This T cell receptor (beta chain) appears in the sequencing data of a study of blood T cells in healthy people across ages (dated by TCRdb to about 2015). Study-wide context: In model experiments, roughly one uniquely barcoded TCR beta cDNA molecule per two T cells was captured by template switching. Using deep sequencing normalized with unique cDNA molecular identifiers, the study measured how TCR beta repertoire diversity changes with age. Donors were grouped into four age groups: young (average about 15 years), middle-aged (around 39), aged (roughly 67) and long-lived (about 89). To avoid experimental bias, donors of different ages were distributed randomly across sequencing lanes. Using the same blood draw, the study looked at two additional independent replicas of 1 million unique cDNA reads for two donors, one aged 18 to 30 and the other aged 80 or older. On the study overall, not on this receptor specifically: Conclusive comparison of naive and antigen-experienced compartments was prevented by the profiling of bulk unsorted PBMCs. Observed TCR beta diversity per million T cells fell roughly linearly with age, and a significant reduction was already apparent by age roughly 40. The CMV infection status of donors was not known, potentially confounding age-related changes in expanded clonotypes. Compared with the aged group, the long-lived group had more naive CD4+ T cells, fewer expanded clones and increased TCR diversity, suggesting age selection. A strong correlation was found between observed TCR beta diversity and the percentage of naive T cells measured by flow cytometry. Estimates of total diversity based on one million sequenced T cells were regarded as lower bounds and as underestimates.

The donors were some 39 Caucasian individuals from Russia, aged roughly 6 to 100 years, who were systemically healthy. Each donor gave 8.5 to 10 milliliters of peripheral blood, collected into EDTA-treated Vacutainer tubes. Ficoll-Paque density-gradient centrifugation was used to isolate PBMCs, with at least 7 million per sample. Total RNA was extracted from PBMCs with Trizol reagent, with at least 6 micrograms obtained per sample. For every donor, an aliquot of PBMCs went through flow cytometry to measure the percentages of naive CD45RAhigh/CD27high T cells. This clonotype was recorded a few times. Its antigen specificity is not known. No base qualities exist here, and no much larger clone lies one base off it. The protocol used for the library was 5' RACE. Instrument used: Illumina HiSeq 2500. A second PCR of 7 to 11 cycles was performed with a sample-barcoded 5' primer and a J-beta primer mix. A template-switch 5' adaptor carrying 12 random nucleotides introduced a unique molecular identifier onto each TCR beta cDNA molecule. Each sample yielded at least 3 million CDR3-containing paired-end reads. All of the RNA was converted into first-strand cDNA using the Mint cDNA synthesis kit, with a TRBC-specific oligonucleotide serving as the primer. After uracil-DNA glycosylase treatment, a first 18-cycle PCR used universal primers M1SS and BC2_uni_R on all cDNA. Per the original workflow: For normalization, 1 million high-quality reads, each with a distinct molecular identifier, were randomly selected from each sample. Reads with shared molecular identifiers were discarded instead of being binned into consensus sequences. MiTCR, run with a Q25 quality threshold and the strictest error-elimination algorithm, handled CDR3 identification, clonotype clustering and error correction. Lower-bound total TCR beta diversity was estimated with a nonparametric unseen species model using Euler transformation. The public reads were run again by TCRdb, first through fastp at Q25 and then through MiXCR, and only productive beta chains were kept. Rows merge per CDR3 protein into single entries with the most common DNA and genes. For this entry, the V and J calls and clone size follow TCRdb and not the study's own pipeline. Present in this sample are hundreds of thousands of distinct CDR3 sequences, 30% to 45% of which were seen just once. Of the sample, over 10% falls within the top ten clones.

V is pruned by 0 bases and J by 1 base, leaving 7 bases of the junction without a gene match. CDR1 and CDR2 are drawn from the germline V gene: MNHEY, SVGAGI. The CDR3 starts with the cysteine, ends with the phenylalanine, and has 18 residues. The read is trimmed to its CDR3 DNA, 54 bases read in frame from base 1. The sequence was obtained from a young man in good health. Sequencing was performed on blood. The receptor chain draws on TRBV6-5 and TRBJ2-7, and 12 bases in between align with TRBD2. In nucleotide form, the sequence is TGTGCCAGCAGTTACTCGTTAAGGCTAGCGGGGGGGTCCTACGAGCAGTACTTC. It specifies CASSYSLRLAGGSYEQYF.